This is a list of T cell receptor beta chains from one sample in a study of cytotoxic CD8 clonotypes in ibrutinib-treated CLL. Only in-frame clones appear in the TCRdb table, and some are missing; sequencing was by immunoSEQ multiplex PCR. The repertoire holds around 20,000 clones, roughly 62% seen once, with approximately 30% in the top ten. Here the sequenced sample was PBMCs, taken after 24 months of ibrutinib treatment. The receptors derive from a human donor with chronic lymphocytic leukemia. Both conserved end residues are part of each CDR3. Fields, in order: V gene, J gene, CDR3 protein.

TRBV18	TRBJ2-1	CASSLTSGGLDEQFF
TRBV19	TRBJ2-1	CASSPGAYNEQFF
TRBV9	TRBJ2-7	CASSGGRGEQYF
TRBV10-1	NA	CASSKDRVVDEQYF
TRBV6-1	TRBJ2-5	CASSVDRAFWETQYF
TRBV6-1	TRBJ1-4	CASSASRQFNEKLFF
TRBV19	TRBJ1-2	CASRAEGGYTF
TRBV2	TRBJ2-5	CASSEVQRGETQYF
TRBV18	TRBJ2-2	CASSPLGASNTGELFF
TRBV4-1	TRBJ2-3	CASSQDGARVDTQYF
TRBV18	TRBJ2-1	CASSPLQGGNEQFF
TRBV5-4	TRBJ1-3	CASSFGNTIYF
TRBV18	TRBJ1-4	CASSPRTGANSNEKLFF
TRBV19	TRBJ2-7	CASSIGGGADEQYF
TRBV29-1	TRBJ1-2	CSVQGQTYGYTF